Given below is one T cell receptor beta chain in context. Its target is unknown. The entry originates in a study of T cell repertoires in cytomegalovirus infection. Study-level background: Both CMV infection and a matching HLA type were indicated by public TCR beta signatures. Study outcomes and limitations: HLA-C-restricted CMV clonotypes gave the most frequent clonotype in two of eight donors. Identification of carriers of CMV plus the relevant HLA was performed using cumulative public TCR beta family frequency.

The V gene's germline CDR1 is LGHNA and CDR2 YNFKEQ. V was pared by 0 bases and J by 7 bases, with 16 bases between. The CDR3 contains 17 residues. TCRdb re-derived calls from the reads in MiXCR, one entry per CDR3 protein. Of 350,000 to 550,000 distinct CDR3 sequences in the sample, approximately 31% were seen once. The source is a human donor in good health (CMV status not recorded). Some clones in this sample may be carry-over from other donors' samples. The chain combines TRBV4-2 with TRBJ1-6; D might be TRBD1 (6 bases). Sequencing was carried out using PBMCs. CDR3 coding DNA: TGTGCCAGCAGCCAAGAGGGGTTTTGGACAGACAATTCACCCCTCCACTTT. Protein sequence: CASSQEGFWTDNSPLHF.